These T cell receptor beta chains were read from a single sample in a study of OX40 agonist ivuxolimab in advanced cancers. TCRdb's copy holds only in-frame clones and misses some; the assay was immunoSEQ multiplex PCR. The sample has tens of thousands of clones; roughly 89% are singletons. The material sequenced was CD4+ or CD8+ T cells sorted from blood, taken in a trial of the OX40 agonist ivuxolimab. Receptor source: an adult with an advanced solid tumor such as melanoma, head and neck, liver or kidney cancer. Both conserved end residues are part of each CDR3. The D gene is left open where the match is weak. Some rows have no size entry. The others give once, few or many, or a class for an expanded clone.

J gene | D gene | V gene | clone size | CDR3 protein | CDR3 DNA
TRBJ1-2 | . | TRBV27 | few | CASSLLLASPGGYTF | TGTGCCAGCAGTTTATTGTTGGCCTCTCCGGGGGGCTACACCTTC
TRBJ2-2 | TRBD1 | TRBV29-1 | . | CSVGDRVNTGELFF | TGCAGCGTGGGGGACAGGGTGAACACCGGGGAGCTGTTTTTT
TRBJ2-5 | . | TRBV7-6 | . | CASSFKITETQYF | TGTGCCAGCAGCTTCAAAATAACGGAGACCCAGTACTTC
TRBJ2-2 | . | TRBV7-2 | . | CASSLVTFRGREARELFF | TGTGCCAGCAGCTTAGTTACTTTTAGGGGGCGGGAGGCCCGGGAGCTGTTTTTT
TRBJ2-7 | . | TRBV27 | . | CASSYSGDGYEQYF | TGTGCCAGCAGTTATTCAGGGGATGGCTACGAGCAGTACTTC
TRBJ2-7 | . | TRBV10-2 | . | CASKSAALTYEQYF | TGCGCCAGCAAGTCGGCAGCGTTAACCTACGAGCAGTACTTC
TRBJ1-3 | . | TRBV21-1 | once | CASSKRPPRGRGNTIYF | TGTGCCAGCAGCAAAAGGCCCCCCAGGGGTCGCGGAAACACCATATATTTT
TRBJ1-5 | TRBD1 | TRBV5-1 | . | CASSLGDRGGQPQHF | TGCGCCAGCAGCCTGGGTGACAGGGGAGGTCAGCCCCAGCATTTT
TRBJ1-2 | . | TRBV5-6 | few | CASSLGPRTDYGYTF | TGTGCCAGCAGCTTGGGGCCACGAACCGACTATGGCTACACCTTC
TRBJ2-1 | TRBD2 | TRBV7-9 | . | CASSSLAGAYNEQFF | TGTGCCAGCAGCTCCCTAGCGGGCGCCTACAATGAGCAGTTCTTC
TRBJ1-5 | . | TRBV5-4 | once | CASSLENQPQHF | TGTGCCAGCAGCTTGGAAAATCAGCCCCAGCATTTT
TRBJ2-1 | TRBD1 | TRBV19 | . | CASSRQGSISYNEQFF | TGTGCCAGTAGTCGACAGGGGTCAATCTCCTACAATGAGCAGTTCTTC
TRBJ2-2 | . | TRBV19 | . | CASRTAGRIGTGELFF | TGTGCCAGTAGGACTGCGGGACGAATCGGCACCGGGGAGCTGTTTTTT
TRBJ2-7 | . | TRBV19 | . | CASRPRADRLSYEQYF | TGTGCCAGTAGACCGCGGGCGGACCGACTGTCCTACGAGCAGTACTTC
TRBJ1-6 | TRBD1 | TRBV5-4 | . | CASSLGDRMTSLHF | TGTGCCAGCAGCTTGGGGGACAGGATGACTTCCCTCCACTTT
TRBJ2-4 | . | TRBV19 | . | CASSEWTPRAAKNIQYF | TGTGCCAGTAGTGAATGGACTCCCAGAGCGGCCAAAAACATTCAGTACTTC
TRBJ1-5 | . | TRBV19 | . | CASSIGQGSGNQPQHF | TGTGCCAGTAGTATAGGGCAGGGGTCGGGCAATCAGCCCCAGCATTTT
TRBJ1-2 | . | TRBV10-2 | . | CASSDMGAGGYTF | TGCGCCAGCAGTGACATGGGGGCAGGTGGCTACACCTTC
TRBJ2-1 | . | TRBV11-2 | . | CASSPRGRVRFF | TGTGCCAGCAGCCCAAGGGGGAGAGTTCGGTTCTTC
TRBJ2-7 | . | TRBV6-1 | . | CASSSLQGLYEQYF | TGTGCCAGCAGTAGCTTACAGGGTCTATACGAGCAGTACTTC
TRBJ2-7 | TRBD2 | TRBV9 | . | CASSVAASGEQYF | TGTGCCAGCAGCGTAGCCGCTAGCGGTGAGCAGTACTTC
TRBJ2-1 | . | TRBV18 | . | CASSPPTRAGYNEQFF | TGTGCCAGCTCACCACCTACCCGGGCCGGATACAATGAGCAGTTCTTC
TRBJ1-1 | TRBD1 | TRBV2 | . | CADLRDRDTEAFF | TGTGCCGACCTCCGAGACAGGGACACTGAAGCTTTCTTT